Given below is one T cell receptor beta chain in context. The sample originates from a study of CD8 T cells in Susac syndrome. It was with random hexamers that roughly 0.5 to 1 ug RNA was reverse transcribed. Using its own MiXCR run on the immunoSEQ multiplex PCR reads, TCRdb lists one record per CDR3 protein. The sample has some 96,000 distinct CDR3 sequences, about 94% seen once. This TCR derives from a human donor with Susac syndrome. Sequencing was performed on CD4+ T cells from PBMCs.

CDR3 DNA sequence: TGTGCCAGCAGCCAGGGTCCCGGGACTAATTACTACGAGCAGTACTTC. The encoded protein is CASSQGPGTNYYEQYF. The chain carries TRBV4-2 and TRBJ2-7, with 7 bases that match TRBD2. Trimming cost V 3 bases and J 3 bases; bases outside gene matches: 11. Germline V CDR1 and CDR2: LGHNA, YNFKEQ. The CDR3 contains 16 residues.